These 26 T cell receptor beta chains originate from one sample sequenced in a study of blood T cell repertoires in COVID-19. Assay used: immunoSEQ multiplex PCR; TCRdb lists only in-frame clones, some missing. The sample shows approximately 110,000 clones, 70% to 90% of them seen only once. What was sequenced was peripheral blood. The receptor source for this set is a man aged 35-49 years with acute or convalescent COVID-19.

This clone has a handful of counts. The rearrangement uses TRBV5-4 and TRBJ2-7; 10 nucleotides line up with TRBD1. Germline V CDR1 and CDR2: SGHNT, YYREEE (reference sequence). The V segment lost 4 bases and the J segment 2 bases; nucleotides outside the gene matches: 9. This CDR3 region has 16 residues. The DNA for the CDR3 is TGTGCCAGCAGCCCACGCCCGGGACAGGGGCCCTACGAGCAGTACTTC. Translating it yields CASSPRPGQGPYEQYF.

This chain uses TRBV6-5 with TRBJ2-2, with 9 nucleotides matching TRBD2. The trim removed 6 bases at V and 7 bases at J, leaving 9 bases unmatched. The CDR3 loop spans 15 amino acids. Looked up from germline, CDR1 is MNHEY and CDR2 is SVGAGI. The CDR3 nucleotides read TGTGCCAGCAGACCTATAGCGGGGGCCAGCGGGGAGCTGTTTTTT. This codes for CASRPIAGASGELFF.

The chain recombines TRBV7-7 with TRBJ2-1; TRBD2 matches 15 bases. CDR3 length: 19 residues. With 3 bases clipped from V and 0 bases from J, the junction kept 6 bases outside the gene matches. Germline CDR1 and CDR2: SSHAT and FNYEAQ (reference sequence). The chain's CDR3 is CASSLGLAGGLRSYNEQFF. CDR3 bases: TGTGCCAGCAGCTTGGGACTAGCGGGGGGCCTACGCTCCTACAATGAGCAGTTCTTC.

This clone was recorded a few times. The rearrangement joins TRBV10-1 to TRBJ2-7, with a tentative D call TRBD1 (5 bases). This CDR3 contains 16 residues. V lost 4 bases to trimming and J lost 0 bases, with 16 bases between them. Germline V gives CDR1 WNHNN, CDR2 SYGVQD (reference sequence). The CDR3 DNA reads TGCGCCAGCAGTGCTCTAAACAGGTATGCCTCCTACGAGCAGTACTTC. This codes for CASSALNRYASYEQYF.

Only one count was recorded for this clone. V gene TRBV5-4 combines with J gene TRBJ2-7, with 9 bases matching TRBD2. CDR1 is SGHNT and CDR2 is YYREEE in the germline V gene (reference sequence). This CDR3 has 14 amino acids. The V gene end was trimmed by 4 bases and the J gene end by 4 bases; junction bases not matched to a gene: 6. CDR3 nucleotides: TGTGCCAGCAGCACGGGACTAGCTCGGTACGAGCAGTACTTC. This encodes CASSTGLARYEQYF.

This chain's CDR3 is CASSLQGGRYGYTF. The CDR3 DNA follows: TGCGCCAGCAGCTTGCAGGGGGGAAGGTATGGCTACACCTTC. The chain combines TRBV5-1 with TRBJ1-2, with TRBD1 matching 7 bases. V dropped 1 base and J dropped 5; count of bases not matched to a gene: 5. The CDR3 loop spans 14 amino acids. Germline values: CDR1 SGHRS, CDR2 YFSETQ.

CDR3 protein: CASSRTGGREAFF. The CDR3 DNA sequence: TGTGCCAGCAGTCGAACAGGGGGTCGGGAAGCTTTCTTT. The rearrangement uses TRBV6-5 and TRBJ1-1; TRBD1 agrees at 8 bases. This CDR3 has 13 residues. The trim removed 5 bases at V and 8 bases at J, leaving 7 bases unmatched. In germline, CDR1 is MNHEY, CDR2 SVGAGI.

The rearrangement joins TRBV7-9 to TRBJ2-3; the match to TRBD2 covers 11 bases. The CDR3 consists of 17 residues. Trimming at V came to 0 bases and at J to 2 bases, leaving 4 bases not matched to a gene. Germline V gene lookup returns CDR1 SEHNR and CDR2 FQNEAQ (reference sequence). CDR3 coding DNA: TGTGCCAGCAGCTTAGCGCTTAGCGGGGGGGCCACAGATACGCAGTATTTT. Translation: CASSLALSGGATDTQYF.

This chain uses TRBV5-1 with TRBJ1-3, with D unclear. With 0 bases removed from V and 0 bases from J, the gap between germline ends came to 7 bases. The CDR3 length is 15 residues. Germline CDR1 reads SGHRS; CDR2 reads YFSETQ. The CDR3 region has the DNA TGCGCCAGCAGCTTGGTCGGGGACTCTGGAAACACCATATATTTT. Amino acid sequence: CASSLVGDSGNTIYF.

This rearrangement joins TRBV24-1 to TRBJ2-1; 7 bases align to TRBD1. The CDR3 consists of 14 residues. After removal of 10 bases from V and 1 base from J, the junction contained 6 bases not matched to a gene. CDR1 and CDR2 (germline): KGHDR, SFDVKD. This CDR3 is CATGDRVSYNEQFF. As DNA, the CDR3 is TGTGCCACGGGAGACAGGGTTTCCTACAATGAGCAGTTCTTC.

This clone has a single count. The chain employs TRBV20-1 and TRBJ2-7; TRBD2 aligns across 12 bases. The germline V gene encodes CDR1 DFQATT and CDR2 SNEGSKA (reference sequence). The CDR3 consists of 17 residues. Trimming cost V 3 bases and J 6 bases; bases outside gene matches: 15. The CDR3: CSASVYGLAGFGGEQYF. The CDR3 region has the DNA TGCAGTGCTAGTGTGTATGGACTAGCGGGATTCGGGGGCGAGCAGTACTTC.

V gene TRBV5-4 combines with J gene TRBJ1-1, with TRBD1 matching 7 bases. The CDR3 has 15 amino acids. V was pared by 4 bases and J by 6 bases, with 12 bases of the junction left unmatched. Per germline, CDR1 SGHNT and CDR2 YYREEE (reference sequence). The CDR3 DNA reads TGTGCCAGCAGCACCGAGGGGGCTCGTACACCTGAAGCTTTCTTT. Amino acids: CASSTEGARTPEAFF.

The genes are TRBV7-9 and TRBJ1-1; weak D call: TRBD1 (5 bases). CDR1 SEHNR and CDR2 FQNEAQ come from the germline V gene (reference sequence). The CDR3 runs 19 residues. Trimming removed 1 base at V and 0 bases at J, with 21 bases between. This chain's CDR3 is CASSLVRGTVNFMNTEAFF. The CDR3 bases are TGTGCCAGCAGCTTAGTACGCGGGACGGTTAACTTCATGAACACTGAAGCTTTCTTT.

This clone was observed a handful of times. The chain links TRBV7-9 to TRBJ2-7, with a possible D match to TRBD2 (6 bases). This CDR3 region has 13 residues. CDR1 and CDR2 from the germline V gene are SEHNR and FQNEAQ (reference sequence). V lost 5 bases to trimming and J lost 5 bases, with 13 bases between them. The CDR3 DNA follows: TGTGCCAGCAGCGTCCGCCGGGGGAACGAGCAGTACTTC. It yields the protein CASSVRRGNEQYF.

The chain recombines TRBV5-1 with TRBJ1-4; 7 bases match TRBD1. In germline, CDR1 is SGHRS, CDR2 YFSETQ. Unmatched junction bases numbered 1, after V lost 2 bases and J lost 6 bases. CDR3 size: 13 residues. The CDR3 reads CASSFDRDEKLFF. CDR3 bases: TGCGCCAGCAGCTTTGACAGGGATGAAAAACTGTTTTTT.

The J gene is TRBJ2-3, the V gene TRBV12-3 or TRBV12-4; D is uncertain. V lost 6 bases and J lost 0, with 7 bases in between. The CDR3 covers 13 residues. CDR3 loop: CASRAESTDTQYF. The CDR3 DNA follows: TGTGCCAGCAGGGCCGAAAGCACAGATACGCAGTATTTT.

This clone was observed many times. The CDR3 here is CASERGRGNTEAFF. The CDR3 nucleotides read TGTGCCTCAGAGCGGGGGAGGGGGAACACTGAAGCTTTCTTT. This chain uses TRBV19 with TRBJ1-1; D might be TRBD1 (5 bases). The CDR3 contains 14 residues. Germline CDR1 is LNHDA and CDR2 is SQIVND (reference sequence). Trimming stripped 11 bases from V and 1 base from J, with 17 bases between.

The chain links TRBV5-6 to TRBJ2-7; 7 bases align to TRBD2. The V gene end was trimmed by 1 base and the J gene end by 5 bases; junction bases not matched to a gene: 3. CDR1 and CDR2 from the germline V gene are SGHDT and YYEEEE. The CDR3 runs 13 residues. The CDR3 DNA is TGTGCCAGCAGCTTGAGGACTAGTAACGAGCAGTACTTC. Protein: CASSLRTSNEQYF.

The J gene is TRBJ2-3, the V gene TRBV5-1; no clear D gene. The germline CDR1 and CDR2 sequences are SGHRS and YFSETQ. Trimming removed 0 bases at V and 5 bases at J, with 13 bases between. This CDR3 contains 15 residues. The CDR3 region is CASSLGVAVGDTQYF. The CDR3 DNA is TGCGCCAGCAGCTTGGGAGTAGCTGTAGGAGATACGCAGTATTTT.

The rearrangement links TRBV15 to TRBJ2-1, with TRBD1 matching over 11 bases. The CDR3 length is 15 residues. CDR1 is LNHNV and CDR2 is YYDKDF in the germline V gene (reference sequence). J lost 2 bases, V lost 3 bases, and 0 bases had no gene match. The CDR3 DNA sequence: TGTGCCACCAGCAGGGACAGGGGGCCCTACAATGAGCAGTTCTTC. Its translation: CATSRDRGPYNEQFF. The full variable domain, rest sourced from reference TRBV15 and TRBJ2-1, is DAMVIQNPRYQVTQFGKPVTLSCSQTLNHNVMYWYQQKSSQAPKLLFHYYDKDFNNEADTPDNFQSRRPNTSFCFLDIRSPGLGDTAMYLCATSRDRGPYNEQFFGPGTRLTVL.

V usage is TRBV7-2 and J usage is TRBJ2-5, with 11 nucleotides matching TRBD2. V lost 0 bases, J lost 6 bases, and 6 bases stayed unmatched. CDR1 is SGHTA, CDR2 FQGNSA, per germline. The CDR3 has 16 residues. CDR3 bases: TGTGCCAGCAGCTTAGCTAGCGGGGGGGTCGGAAAGACCCAGTACTTC. This sequence encodes CASSLASGGVGKTQYF.

This clone has a single count. The chain employs TRBV6-2 or TRBV6-3 and TRBJ2-5; 16 bases map to TRBD2. The CDR3 totals 17 residues. With 0 bases clipped from V and 4 bases from J, the junction kept 2 bases outside the gene matches. Germline V gene sequence: CDR1 MNHEY, CDR2 SVGEGT. CDR3: CASSYSGLAGGSETQYF. The CDR3 DNA sequence: TGTGCCAGCAGTTACTCGGGACTAGCGGGGGGGTCAGAGACCCAGTACTTC.

The chain has TRBV4-1 and TRBJ2-7, with TRBD2 matching over 7 bases. The CDR3 is 14 amino acids. V trimming: 1 base; J trimming: 3 bases; junction bases outside the gene matches: 3. Germline lookup yields CDR1 MGHRA and CDR2 YSYEKL. The CDR3 DNA is TGCGCCAGCAGCCAAGGACGCGGGGGCTACGAGCAGTACTTC. It is translated as CASSQGRGGYEQYF.

The chain joins TRBV24-1 to TRBJ2-7, with D perhaps matching TRBD1 (6 bases). The CDR3 has 16 amino acids. Per germline, CDR1 KGHDR and CDR2 SFDVKD. The V end lost 2 bases, the J end lost 0 bases, and 13 bases lay between the germline ends. The CDR3 here is CATSDSSGASSYEQYF. The CDR3 region has the DNA TGTGCCACCAGTGATTCATCAGGGGCCAGCTCCTACGAGCAGTACTTC.

V usage is TRBV6-5 and J usage is TRBJ1-1; TRBD1 is a possible D gene (5 bases). V dropped 5 bases and J dropped 1 base, with 11 bases sitting between them. CDR1 and CDR2 (germline): MNHEY, SVGAGI. CDR3 size: 14 residues. The CDR3: CASSLTDSNTEAFF. The CDR3 nucleotides are TGTGCCAGCAGTCTGACAGACTCGAACACTGAAGCTTTCTTT.

This clone was counted a single time. This sequence joins TRBV30 and TRBJ1-1, with D uncertain. The V and J ends lost 0 bases and 5 bases respectively, with 4 bases between them. The CDR3 covers 11 residues. Germline CDR1 reads GTSNPN; CDR2 reads SVGIG (reference sequence). CDR3 nucleotide sequence: TGTGCCTGGAGTGTACTGACTGAAGCTTTCTTT. Translating it yields CAWSVLTEAFF.